These T cell receptor beta chains were read from a single sample in a study of Ad26.COV2.S vaccination and SARS-CoV-2 variants. Repertoires were generated with immunoSEQ multiplex PCR, while TCRdb's copy carries only in-frame clones and drops some. The table includes about 440,000 clones, around 91% detected once. This specimen was peripheral blood, taken in a trial of Ad26.COV2.S vaccine versus placebo. These receptor sequences come from a person aged 18 to 59 who received the Ad26.COV2.S COVID-19 vaccine or a placebo. The CDR3 runs from the conserved cysteine through the conserved F or W. D genes are given only for firm matches. Some rows have no size entry. The others give once, few or many, or a class for an expanded clone.

abundance	d_gene	v_gene	j_gene	CDR3nt	CDR3aa
.	.	TRBV7-9	TRBJ1-1	TGTGCCAGCAGCCCTCGGACTTCGAACACTGAAGCTTTCTTT	CASSPRTSNTEAFF
.	.	TRBV9	TRBJ2-6	TGTGCCAGCAGCGTAGGATGGGCCAACGTCCTGACTTTC	CASSVGWANVLTF
.	.	TRBV5-1	TRBJ1-4	TGCGCCAGCGGCTCGGCGGGGACAACTAATGAAAAACTGTTTTTT	CASGSAGTTNEKLFF
.	.	TRBV7-2	TRBJ1-1	TGTGCCAGCAGCCAATGGGACACTATGAACACTGAAGCTTTCTTT	CASSQWDTMNTEAFF
.	TRBD1	TRBV28	TRBJ2-3	TGTGCCAGCAGTATGGGACAGGGTAGGGGCACAGATACGCAGTATTTT	CASSMGQGRGTDTQYF
.	TRBD1	TRBV7-6	TRBJ2-3	TGTGCCAGCAGCATGCAGGGGGAAGGCACAGATACGCAGTATTTT	CASSMQGEGTDTQYF
.	.	TRBV9	TRBJ2-2	TGTGCCAGCAGCGTCCCTGGTACCGGGGAGCTGTTTTTT	CASSVPGTGELFF
.	.	TRBV21-1	TRBJ2-1	TGTGCCAGCAGCAAAGTGGGGCCCAATTCCAATGAGCAGTTCTTC	CASSKVGPNSNEQFF
once	.	TRBV19	TRBJ2-5	TGTGCCAGTAGTATGTCCGGGGAGACCCAGTACTTC	CASSMSGETQYF
.	TRBD1	TRBV24-1	TRBJ1-3	TGTGCCACCAGTGACTCCGGGACAGGGAGTAACACCATATATTTT	CATSDSGTGSNTIYF
once	.	TRBV4-3	TRBJ2-2	TGCGCCAGCAGCCAAGATCCTGGGCTCACCGGGGAGCTGTTTTTT	CASSQDPGLTGELFF
.	.	TRBV5-6	TRBJ1-1	TGTGCCAGCAGCTTAAAGGACAGGAACACTGAAGCTTTCTTT	CASSLKDRNTEAFF
once	.	TRBV13	TRBJ2-5	TGTGCCAGCAGAGACGGACAGTTGGAGACCCAGTACTTC	CASRDGQLETQYF
.	.	TRBV19	TRBJ1-1	TGTGCCAGTAGTATACCGCCTGGGGACACTGAAGCTTTCTTT	CASSIPPGDTEAFF
.	.	TRBV15	TRBJ2-7	TGTGCCACCAGCAGAGCACGATACTCCTACGAGCAGTACTTC	CATSRARYSYEQYF
.	TRBD2	TRBV19	TRBJ2-1	TGTGCCAGTAGTAACCCCCCTAGCGGCAATGAGCAGTTCTTC	CASSNPPSGNEQFF
.	TRBD2	TRBV19	TRBJ2-1	TGTGCCAGTAGTATCCAGGCCGGGAGGGGCCACAATGAGCAGTTCTTC	CASSIQAGRGHNEQFF
few	.	TRBV5-6	TRBJ1-1	TGTGCCAGCAGCTTGGACCGGTTCACTGAAGCTTTCTTT	CASSLDRFTEAFF
.	.	TRBV5-1	TRBJ2-7	TGCGCCAGCAGCTTGGGGGCTGGGGAGCAGTACTTC	CASSLGAGEQYF
.	TRBD1	TRBV27	TRBJ1-1	TGTGCCTCCCAAAGACAGGGGATAACTGAAGCTTTCTTT	CASQRQGITEAFF
.	TRBD1	TRBV9	TRBJ2-7	TGTGCCAGCAGCTCGGGACAGGGTAGCTACGAGCAGTACTTC	CASSSGQGSYEQYF
.	.	TRBV6-5	TRBJ1-5	TGTGCCAGCAGCCCAAGACGGTATCAGCCCCAGCATTTT	CASSPRRYQPQHF
once	TRBD2	TRBV6-5	TRBJ2-7	TGTGCCAGCAGCGCATCGACGGGGGGATACGAGCAGTACTTC	CASSASTGGYEQYF
.	.	TRBV24-1	TRBJ1-1	TGTGCCACCAGTGGGCCCGGGAGGGCTGAAGCTTTCTTT	CATSGPGRAEAFF
.	TRBD1	TRBV6-2/TRBV6-3	TRBJ1-3	TGTGCCAGCAGTTACTCGGGACAGAGGAACACTGGAAACACCATATATTTT	CASSYSGQRNTGNTIYF
.	.	TRBV9	TRBJ1-6	TGTGCCAGCAGCGTAGGGCAGAATAATTCACCCCTCCACTTT	CASSVGQNNSPLHF
.	TRBD2	TRBV3-1/TRBV3-2	TRBJ2-1	TGTGCCAGCAGCCTAGCGGGCAATGAGCAGTTCTTC	CASSLAGNEQFF
.	.	TRBV27	TRBJ2-7	TGTGCCAGCAGTTTACGACACTTTTACGAGCAGTACTTC	CASSLRHFYEQYF
.	.	TRBV7-2	TRBJ2-1	TGTGCCAGCAGCCAAGACGCCAATGAGCAGTTCTTC	CASSQDANEQFF
.	TRBD2	TRBV27	TRBJ2-5	TGTGCCAGCACCCCAGTGGCGGGAGTTAAAGAGACCCAGTACTTC	CASTPVAGVKETQYF
.	.	TRBV12-3/TRBV12-4	TRBJ1-1	TGTGCCAGCAGTCGGGACATCACTGAAGCTTTCTTT	CASSRDITEAFF
.	.	TRBV6-2/TRBV6-3	TRBJ2-5	TGTGCCAGCAGGCCTCCGACTAGCCAAGAGACCCAGTACTTC	CASRPPTSQETQYF
.	.	TRBV7-3	TRBJ2-2	TGTGCCAGCAGCCCATGGGGGCAGAACACCGGGGAGCTGTTTTTT	CASSPWGQNTGELFF
.	TRBD1	TRBV7-9	TRBJ1-4	TGTGCCAGCAGCTTAGGGGACAGGGGACAAGTCACTAATGAAAAACTGTTTTTT	CASSLGDRGQVTNEKLFF
.	.	TRBV28	TRBJ1-5	TGTGCCAGCAGCCGGTTTCTTGGCAATCAGCCCCAGCATTTT	CASSRFLGNQPQHF
.	TRBD2	TRBV2	TRBJ2-5	TGTGCCAGCAGTTCCCTCACTAGCGGGGGGGGCGGGACCCAGTACTTC	CASSSLTSGGGGTQYF
.	.	TRBV5-8	TRBJ1-3	TGTGCCAGCAGCTTAGGAGACAGGTCTGGAAACACCATATATTTT	CASSLGDRSGNTIYF